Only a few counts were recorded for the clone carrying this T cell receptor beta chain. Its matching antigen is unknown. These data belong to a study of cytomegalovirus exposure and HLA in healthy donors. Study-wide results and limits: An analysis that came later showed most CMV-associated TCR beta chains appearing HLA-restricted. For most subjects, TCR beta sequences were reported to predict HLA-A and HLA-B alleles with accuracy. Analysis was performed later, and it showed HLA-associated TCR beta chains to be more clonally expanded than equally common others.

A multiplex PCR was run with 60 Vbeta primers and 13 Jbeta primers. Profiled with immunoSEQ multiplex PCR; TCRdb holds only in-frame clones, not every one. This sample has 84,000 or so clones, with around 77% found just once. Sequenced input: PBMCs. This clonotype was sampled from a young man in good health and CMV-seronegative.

In DNA form, the CDR3 reads TGTGCCAGCAGCTTAGTCTTTGACCTAAAAACAGGGAGCACTGAAGCTTTCTTT. Its protein is CASSLVFDLKTGSTEAFF. This chain connects TRBV11-2 to TRBJ1-1, with D tentatively TRBD1 (6 bases). Per the germline V gene, CDR1 is SGHAT and CDR2 is FQNNGV. The germline V and J ends were trimmed by 1 base and 4 bases, with 22 bases remaining between them. The CDR3 spans 18 residues.